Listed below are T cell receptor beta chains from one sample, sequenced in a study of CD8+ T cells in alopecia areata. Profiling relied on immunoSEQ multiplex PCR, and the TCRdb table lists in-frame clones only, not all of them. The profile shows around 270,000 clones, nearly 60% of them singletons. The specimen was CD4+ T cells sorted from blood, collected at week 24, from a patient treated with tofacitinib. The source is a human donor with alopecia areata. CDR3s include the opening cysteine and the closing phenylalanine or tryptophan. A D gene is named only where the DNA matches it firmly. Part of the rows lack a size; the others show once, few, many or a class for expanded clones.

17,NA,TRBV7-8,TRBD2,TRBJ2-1,TGTGCCAGCAGGACTAGCGGGGGGCCGGGGTCCTACAATGAGCAGTTCTTC,CASRTSGGPGSYNEQFF
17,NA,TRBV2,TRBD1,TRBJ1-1,TGTGCCAGCAGTGTCGGGGGACAGGGGGCAGCGGTCACTGAAGCTTTCTTT,CASSVGGQGAAVTEAFF
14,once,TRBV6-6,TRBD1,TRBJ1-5,TGTGCCGCAGGGGGGGCGGGAGGCAATCAGCCCCAGCATTTT,CAAGGAGGNQPQHF
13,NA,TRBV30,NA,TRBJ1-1,TGTGCCTGGAGTGCTGGTCGGAACACTGAAGCTTTCTTT,CAWSAGRNTEAFF
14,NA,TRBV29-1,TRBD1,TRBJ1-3,TGCAGCGTTGGGACAGGAGGATCTGGAAACACCATATATTTT,CSVGTGGSGNTIYF
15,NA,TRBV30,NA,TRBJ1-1,TGTGCCTGGAGTGTACAATCTAGTCTGCTAGGAAGAGCTTTCTTT,CAWSVQSSLLGRAFF
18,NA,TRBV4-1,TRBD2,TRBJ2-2,TGCGCCAGCAGCCAACCCTGGACTAGCGGGGGGAACACCGGGGAGCTGTTTTTT,CASSQPWTSGGNTGELFF
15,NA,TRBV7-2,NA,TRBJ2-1,TGTGCCAGCAGAGCCTATTTGGGGGTCTACAATGAGCAGTTCTTC,CASRAYLGVYNEQFF
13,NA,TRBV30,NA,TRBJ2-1,TGTGCCTGGAGTGGGCGGACATTCAATGAGCAGTTCTTC,CAWSGRTFNEQFF
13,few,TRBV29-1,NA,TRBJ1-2,TGCAGCGTTGCCAGGGTATTGGTCTATGGCTACACCTTC,CSVARVLVYGYTF
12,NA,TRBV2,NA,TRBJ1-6,TGTGCCAGCAGTGATCAGGAGGGACCCCTCCACTTT,CASSDQEGPLHF
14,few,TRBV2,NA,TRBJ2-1,TGTGCCACCCACCAAGTAGCGGCCTCAGCTGAGCAGTTCTTC,CATHQVAASAEQFF
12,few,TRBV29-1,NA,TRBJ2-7,TGCAGCGTTGGATGGACAACCTACGAGCAGTACTTC,CSVGWTTYEQYF
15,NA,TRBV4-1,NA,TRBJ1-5,TGCGCCAGCAGCCAAGTACTGGGGGGCAATCAGCCCCAGCATTTT,CASSQVLGGNQPQHF
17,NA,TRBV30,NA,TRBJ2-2,TGTGCCTGCCCTCCGGGACCCATGGGGGGGAACACCGGGGAGCTGTTTTTT,CACPPGPMGGNTGELFF
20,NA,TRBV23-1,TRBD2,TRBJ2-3,TGCGCCAGCAGTCAAATTGTCCTAGCGGGGGCCTTTGTTGGGGCAGATACGCAGTATTTT,CASSQIVLAGAFVGADTQYF
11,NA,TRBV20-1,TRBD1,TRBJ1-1,TGCAGTGCTAGGGGACAGCGAGAAGCTTTCTTT,CSARGQREAFF
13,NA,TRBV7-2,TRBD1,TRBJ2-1,TGTGCCACTTCAGGGGGCGGCTACAATGAGCAGTTCTTC,CATSGGGYNEQFF
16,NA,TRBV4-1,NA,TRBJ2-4,TGCGCCAGCAGCCAAGGCCGCCAGGCAGTCAAAAACATTCAGTACTTC,CASSQGRQAVKNIQYF
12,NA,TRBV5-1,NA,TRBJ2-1,TGCGCCAGCAGCTTGGAGGGGGTTGAGCAGTTCTTC,CASSLEGVEQFF
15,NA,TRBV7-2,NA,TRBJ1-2,TGTGCCAGCAGCTTACCCTCGCGGGAGGCCTATGGCTACACCTTC,CASSLPSREAYGYTF
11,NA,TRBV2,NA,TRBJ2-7,TGTGCCAGCACCCTAGAGCGGGAGCAGTACTTC,CASTLEREQYF
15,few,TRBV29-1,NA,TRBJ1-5,TGCAGCGTTGGGGGGGACCGGGGTGGCAATCAGCCCCAGCATTTT,CSVGGDRGGNQPQHF
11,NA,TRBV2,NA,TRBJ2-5,TGTGCCAGCAGTGCCTGGGAGACCCAGTACTTC,CASSAWETQYF
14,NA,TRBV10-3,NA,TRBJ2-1,TGTGCCATCGGGTGGAGCGGCTCCTACAATGAGCAGTTCTTC,CAIGWSGSYNEQFF
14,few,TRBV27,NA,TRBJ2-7,TGTGCCAGCAGTTCGGTGACCCCGCCCTACGAGCAGTACTTC,CASSSVTPPYEQYF
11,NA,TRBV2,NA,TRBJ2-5,TGTGCCAGCAGTGGGGTAGAGACCCAGTACTTC,CASSGVETQYF
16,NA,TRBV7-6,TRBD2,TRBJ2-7,TGTGCCAGCAGCTCACAACCCGGGGGGGGTTTGGACGAGCAGTACTTC,CASSSQPGGGLDEQYF
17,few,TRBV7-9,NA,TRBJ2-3,TGTGCCAGCAGCCCGAGGGGGGACGCCTCTAGCACAGATACGCAGTATTTT,CASSPRGDASSTDTQYF
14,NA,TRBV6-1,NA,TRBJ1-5,TGTGCCAGCAGTGACCCGAGGGGGAGTCAGCCCCAGCATTTT,CASSDPRGSQPQHF
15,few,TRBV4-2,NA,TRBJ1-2,TGTGCCAGCAGTCAAGTGGGGCAGGGAGTCGGAGGCTACACCTTC,CASSQVGQGVGGYTF
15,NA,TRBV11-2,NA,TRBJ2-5,TGTGCCAGCAGCTTTACGGGGGGCCCTGGGGAGACCCAGTACTTC,CASSFTGGPGETQYF
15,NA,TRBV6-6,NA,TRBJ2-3,TGTGCCAGCCAGGGGATCCGGAAGGGCACAGATACGCAGTATTTT,CASQGIRKGTDTQYF
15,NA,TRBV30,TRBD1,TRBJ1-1,TGTGCCTGGAACCCCGGGACAGGGACGAACACTGAAGCTTTCTTT,CAWNPGTGTNTEAFF
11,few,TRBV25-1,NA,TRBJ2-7,TGTGCCAGCAGTGAATATAACGAGCAGTACTTC,CASSEYNEQYF
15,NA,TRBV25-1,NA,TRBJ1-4,TGTGCCAGCAGTGACAATGGGGGGGCTAATGAAAAACTGTTTTTT,CASSDNGGANEKLFF
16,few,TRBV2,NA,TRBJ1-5,TGTGCCAGCAGTGAAGATAAGGGGTCCCATGGTCAGCCCCAGCATTTT,CASSEDKGSHGQPQHF
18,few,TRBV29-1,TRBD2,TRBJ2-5,TGCAGCGCTCCGCCCCAAGCGCCAGCGGGGGGACCGCAAGAGACCCAGTACTTC,CSAPPQAPAGGPQETQYF
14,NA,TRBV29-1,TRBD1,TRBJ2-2,TGCAGCGCGACAGGGGGCGCATACACCGGGGAGCTGTTTTTT,CSATGGAYTGELFF
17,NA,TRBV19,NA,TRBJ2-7,TGTGCCAGTAGTATAGGAGGTGGGAAGTCGGTCGCCTACGAGCAGTACTTC,CASSIGGGKSVAYEQYF